The rows below give T cell receptor beta chains drawn from one sample of a study of blood T cell repertoires in COVID-19. Method: immunoSEQ multiplex PCR; TCRdb's copy keeps in-frame clones and lacks some. The sample has tens of thousands of clones, around 87% seen once. The specimen was peripheral blood. Receptors originate from a man between 65 and 79 years old with active COVID-19. Each CDR3 is given with its conserved first and last residue. D genes are given only for firm matches. Clone size is shown for a subset of rows, as once, few, many or a class of expanded clone.

v_call	clone_size	j_call	d_call	cdr3_aa	cdr3_nt
TRBV28	-	TRBJ2-3	TRBD1	CASRPDRGPSTDTQYF	TGTGCCAGCAGACCCGACAGGGGGCCGAGCACAGATACGCAGTATTTT
TRBV6-5	once	TRBJ2-1	-	CASTRSFNEQFF	TGTGCCAGCACCCGTTCTTTCAATGAGCAGTTCTTC
TRBV3-1/TRBV3-2	-	TRBJ1-1	TRBD1	CASSHHRGGTEAFF	TGTGCCAGCAGCCATCACAGGGGTGGCACTGAAGCTTTCTTT
TRBV7-9	-	TRBJ1-1	TRBD1	CASSLEPTGQPNTEAFF	TGTGCCAGCAGCTTAGAGCCTACGGGACAGCCGAACACTGAAGCTTTCTTT
TRBV21-1	-	TRBJ2-5	-	CASSKAARGDQETQYF	TGTGCCAGCAGCAAAGCTGCCAGGGGGGACCAAGAGACCCAGTACTTC
TRBV11-3	-	TRBJ2-5	-	CASSLGGGTRRLGTQYF	TGTGCCAGCAGCTTAGGGGGCGGGACTCGCCGTTTAGGGACCCAGTACTTC
TRBV6-5	-	TRBJ1-2	-	CASRGEADNYGYTF	TGTGCCAGCAGGGGGGAGGCAGATAACTATGGCTACACCTTC
TRBV30	-	TRBJ1-2	-	CAWSVGGQDYGYTF	TGTGCCTGGAGTGTCGGTGGCCAGGACTATGGCTACACCTTC
TRBV9	-	TRBJ2-3	-	CASTRGWRTDTQYF	TGTGCCAGCACCAGGGGATGGAGAACAGATACGCAGTATTTT
TRBV7-3	-	TRBJ2-1	TRBD1	CASSLSGTGGPSSYNEQFF	TGTGCCAGCAGCTTAAGCGGGACAGGAGGCCCGAGCTCCTACAATGAGCAGTTCTTC
TRBV5-4	-	TRBJ2-2	-	CASSQVGTGELFF	TGTGCCAGCAGCCAGGTCGGTACCGGGGAGCTGTTTTTT
TRBV18	-	TRBJ2-5	TRBD2	CASSPRTSGGETQYF	TGTGCCAGCTCACCCCGGACTAGCGGGGGGGAGACCCAGTACTTC
TRBV3-1/TRBV3-2	once	TRBJ1-1	-	CASSPKRAGWDTEAFF	TGTGCCAGCAGCCCTAAGCGGGCAGGGTGGGACACTGAAGCTTTCTTT
TRBV5-5	-	TRBJ2-3	-	CASSLDLLRARTDTQYF	TGTGCCAGCAGCTTGGACCTTTTGAGGGCCCGCACAGATACGCAGTATTTT
TRBV5-1	-	TRBJ2-1	TRBD2	CASSLGPSGRPSYNEQFF	TGCGCCAGCAGCTTGGGTCCTAGCGGGAGACCCTCCTACAATGAGCAGTTCTTC
TRBV11-2	once	TRBJ2-7	TRBD2	CASSWTGTSGYEQYF	TGTGCCAGCAGCTGGACCGGGACTAGCGGATACGAGCAGTACTTC
TRBV3-1/TRBV3-2	-	TRBJ2-7	-	CASSPWGHEQYF	TGTGCCAGCAGCCCGTGGGGGCACGAGCAGTACTTC
TRBV14	-	TRBJ2-5	TRBD1	CASSQPGQGARETQYF	TGTGCCAGCAGCCAACCTGGACAGGGGGCCCGAGAGACCCAGTACTTC
TRBV6-2/TRBV6-3	-	TRBJ2-1	TRBD2	CASSYAPRFSGTDYNEQFF	TGTGCCAGCAGTTACGCCCCCCGCTTTAGCGGGACCGATTACAATGAGCAGTTCTTC
TRBV7-2	-	TRBJ2-7	TRBD2	CASSLGRGRAEQYF	TGTGCCAGCAGCTTAGGACGCGGGAGGGCCGAGCAGTACTTC
TRBV11-2	-	TRBJ1-2	TRBD1	CASSRGTGGSYGYTF	TGTGCCAGCAGCCGCGGGACAGGGGGCAGCTATGGCTACACCTTC
TRBV5-6	-	TRBJ1-6	TRBD1	CASSLDREFNSPLHF	TGTGCCAGCAGCCTGGACAGGGAGTTTAATTCACCCCTCCACTTT
TRBV29-1	once	TRBJ2-7	-	CSAARGVGGEQYF	TGCAGCGCCGCCAGGGGGGTAGGGGGCGAGCAGTACTTC
TRBV2	-	TRBJ2-4	-	CASSEEAVAKNIQYF	TGTGCCAGCAGTGAGGAGGCAGTAGCCAAAAACATTCAGTACTTC
TRBV4-3	-	TRBJ1-2	-	CASSQEAGAGGYTF	TGCGCCAGCAGCCAAGAGGCGGGGGCGGGTGGCTACACCTTC